One sample yielded the 10 T cell receptor beta chains listed below, sequenced in a study of response to subunit inactivated influenza vaccine. A single record per CDR3 protein comes from TCRdb applying MiXCR to the RT-PCR reads. The table records approximately 700,000 distinct CDR3 sequences, 15% to 18% of them present only once. The input for sequencing was PBMCs from blood, taken about 12 days after vaccination. Receptor source: a man aged 50 or older who received an inactivated influenza vaccine.

The gene calls are TRBV12-3 or TRBV12-4 and TRBJ1-1; D possibly corresponds to TRBD1 (6 bases). The CDR3 covers 14 residues. The ends were cut back, 3 bases at V and 5 bases at J, with 13 bases in the middle. This CDR3 is CASSFGGGTTEAFF. In DNA, the CDR3 is TGTGCCAGCAGTTTTGGGGGTGGGACAACTGAAGCTTTCTTT.

The CDR3 sequence: CATSPRTGVTHEQYF. CDR3 nucleotide sequence: TGTGCCACCAGCCCCCGGACAGGCGTCACCCACGAGCAGTACTTC. The chain employs TRBV15 and TRBJ2-7; 7 bases align to TRBD1. Germline CDR1 and CDR2: LNHNV and YYDKDF (reference sequence). Germline trimming cut 5 bases from V and 5 bases from J; bases unmatched to any gene: 12. This CDR3 spans 15 amino acids.

The V and J genes are TRBV5-1 and TRBJ1-2; 7 nucleotides match TRBD1. The CDR3 runs to 14 residues. J lost 7 bases, V lost 0 bases, and 6 bases had no gene match. Germline lookup yields CDR1 SGHRS and CDR2 YFSETQ. CDR3 protein: CASSLVWTGFGYTF. As DNA, the CDR3 is TGCGCCAGCAGCTTGGTCTGGACAGGTTTTGGCTACACCTTC. The variable domain in full, completed from reference TRBV5-1 and TRBJ1-2, reads KAGVTQTPRYLIKTRGQQVTLSCSPISGHRSVSWYQQTPGQGLQFLFEYFSETQRNKGNFPGRFSGRQFSNSRSEMNVSTLELGDSALYLCASSLVWTGFGYTFGSGTRLTVV.

In this sample, this clonotype turned up a few times. CDR3 sequence reads: CASSTRTGVHTGELFF. CDR3 sequence (DNA): TGTGCCAGCAGCACCCGGACAGGGGTCCACACCGGGGAGCTGTTTTTT. This chain connects TRBV9 to TRBJ2-2; 9 bases match TRBD1. The CDR3 consists of 16 residues. CDR1 SGDLS and CDR2 YYNGEE come from the germline V gene. The V gene end was trimmed by 4 bases and the J gene end by 3 bases; junction bases not matched to a gene: 7.

Remarks on this clonotype: A much larger clone differs by one base, so this may be a read error. The V call is TRBV10-2, the J call TRBJ1-2, with a weak D call TRBD1 (6 bases). Per the germline V gene, CDR1 is WSHSY and CDR2 is SAAADI. CDR3 length equals 14 residues. V lost 6 bases to trimming and J lost 6 bases, with 17 bases between them. CDR3 DNA: TGCGCCAGCAGAGCTCTCCGACAGGTCGATGGCTACACCTTC. Encoded protein: CASRALRQVDGYTF.

This sequence joins TRBV6-5 and TRBJ2-1; 9 nucleotides agree with TRBD2. Germline V gene lookup returns CDR1 MNHEY and CDR2 SVGAGI. Trimming removed 2 bases from V and 3 bases from J; junction bases left unmatched: 2. The CDR3 is 15 residues long. The CDR3 loop is CASSYGRGGYNEQFF. CDR3 coding DNA: TGTGCCAGCAGTTACGGGCGGGGGGGCTACAATGAGCAGTTCTTC.

This clonotype was seen a handful of times. V is TRBV5-1 and J is TRBJ2-5; possibly TRBD1 for D (6 bases). The length of the CDR3 is 15 residues. Per the germline V gene, CDR1 is SGHRS and CDR2 is YFSETQ. V lost 0 bases and J lost 3, with 12 bases in between. In DNA form, the CDR3 reads TGCGCCAGCAGCTTGGATGGGACATCGGAAGAGACCCAGTACTTC. It yields the protein CASSLDGTSEETQYF.

V and J are TRBV5-6 and TRBJ1-1; D uncertain. Germline V gives CDR1 SGHDT, CDR2 YYEEEE. V lost 0 bases and J 2 bases, leaving 11 bases between the germline ends. The CDR3 has 15 amino acids. The CDR3 sequence is CASSLVGVLNTEAFF. The CDR3 nucleotides read TGTGCCAGCAGCTTGGTCGGGGTTCTAAACACTGAAGCTTTCTTT.

In this sample, this clonotype turned up many times. This chain links TRBV10-3 with TRBJ2-3; D call uncertain. Germline CDR1 reads ENHRY; CDR2 reads SYGVKD. The V end lost 6 bases, the J end lost 1 base, and 5 bases lay between the germline ends. The CDR3 runs 12 residues. CDR3 loop: CAISHGTDTQYF. The CDR3 DNA reads TGTGCCATCAGCCATGGCACAGATACGCAGTATTTT.

This clonotype was observed a few times. The CDR3 region is CSVEGQGDGYTF. CDR3 in DNA: TGCAGCGTTGAGGGACAGGGAGATGGCTACACCTTC. V gene TRBV29-1 combines with J gene TRBJ1-2; 9 bases map to TRBD1. The J segment lost 6 bases and the V segment lost 3 bases, leaving 2 bases of the junction unmatched. This CDR3 is 12 amino acids long. Germline V gene sequence: CDR1 SQVTM, CDR2 ANQGSEA.